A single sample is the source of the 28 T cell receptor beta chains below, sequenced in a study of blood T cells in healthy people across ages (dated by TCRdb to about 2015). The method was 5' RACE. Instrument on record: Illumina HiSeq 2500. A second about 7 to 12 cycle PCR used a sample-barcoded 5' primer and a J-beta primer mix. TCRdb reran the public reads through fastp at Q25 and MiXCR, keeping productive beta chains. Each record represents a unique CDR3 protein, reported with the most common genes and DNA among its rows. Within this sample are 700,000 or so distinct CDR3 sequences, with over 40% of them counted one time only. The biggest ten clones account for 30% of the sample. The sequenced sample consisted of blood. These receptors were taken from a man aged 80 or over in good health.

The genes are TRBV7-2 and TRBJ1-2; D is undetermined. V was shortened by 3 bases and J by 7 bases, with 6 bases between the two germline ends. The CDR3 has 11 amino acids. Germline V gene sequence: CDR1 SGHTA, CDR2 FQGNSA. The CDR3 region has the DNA TGTGCCAGCAGCTTGACCTTTGGCTACACCTTC. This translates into CASSLTFGYTF.

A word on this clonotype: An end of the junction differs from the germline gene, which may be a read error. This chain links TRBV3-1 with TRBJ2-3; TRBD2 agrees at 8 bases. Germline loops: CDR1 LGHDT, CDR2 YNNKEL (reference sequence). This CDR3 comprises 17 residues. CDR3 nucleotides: TGTACCAGCAGCCAAGACGGGCGGGAGGCAATCACAGATACGCAGTATTTT. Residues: CTSSQDGREAITDTQYF.

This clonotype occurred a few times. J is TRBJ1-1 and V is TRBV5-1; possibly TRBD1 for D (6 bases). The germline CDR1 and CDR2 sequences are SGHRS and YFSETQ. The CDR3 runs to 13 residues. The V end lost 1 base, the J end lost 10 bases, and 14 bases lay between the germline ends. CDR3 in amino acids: CASSLRGGGVAFF. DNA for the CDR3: TGCGCCAGCAGCTTGAGGGGGGGGGGAGTAGCTTTCTTT.

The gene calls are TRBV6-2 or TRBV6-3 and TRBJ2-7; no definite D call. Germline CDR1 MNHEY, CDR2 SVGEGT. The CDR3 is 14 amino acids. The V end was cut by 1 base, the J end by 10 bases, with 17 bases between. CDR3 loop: CASSYWALQEAQYF. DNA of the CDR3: TGTGCCAGCAGTTACTGGGCGTTACAAGAGGCCCAGTACTTC.

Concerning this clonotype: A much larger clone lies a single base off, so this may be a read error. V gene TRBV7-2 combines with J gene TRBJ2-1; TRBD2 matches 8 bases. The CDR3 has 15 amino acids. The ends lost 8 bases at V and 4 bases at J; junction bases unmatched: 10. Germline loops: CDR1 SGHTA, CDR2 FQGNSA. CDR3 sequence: CASGEPGGGYNEQFF. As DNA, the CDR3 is TGTGCCAGCGGCGAACCGGGGGGGGGTTACAATGAGCAGTTCTTC.

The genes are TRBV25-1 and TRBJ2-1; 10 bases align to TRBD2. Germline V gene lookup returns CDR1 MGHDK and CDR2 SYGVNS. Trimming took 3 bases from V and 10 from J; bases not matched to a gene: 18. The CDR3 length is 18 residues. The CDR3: CASSEYIQYSGGPGEQFF. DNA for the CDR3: TGTGCCAGCAGTGAGTATATCCAATATAGCGGGGGGCCCGGGGAGCAGTTCTTC.

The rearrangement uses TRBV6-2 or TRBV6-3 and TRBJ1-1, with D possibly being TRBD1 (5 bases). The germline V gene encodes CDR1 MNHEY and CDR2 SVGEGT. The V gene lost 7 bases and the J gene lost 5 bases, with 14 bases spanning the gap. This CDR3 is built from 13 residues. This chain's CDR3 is CASNHGASTEAFF. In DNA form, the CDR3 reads TGTGCCAGCAACCACGGGGCTTCTACTGAAGCTTTCTTT.

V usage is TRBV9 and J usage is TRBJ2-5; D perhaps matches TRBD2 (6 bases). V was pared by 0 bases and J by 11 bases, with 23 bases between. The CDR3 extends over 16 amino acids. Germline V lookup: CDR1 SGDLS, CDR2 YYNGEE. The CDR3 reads CASSVGSGLAYNEQYF. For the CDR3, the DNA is TGTGCCAGCAGCGTAGGTAGCGGCCTGGCCTACAATGAGCAGTACTTC.

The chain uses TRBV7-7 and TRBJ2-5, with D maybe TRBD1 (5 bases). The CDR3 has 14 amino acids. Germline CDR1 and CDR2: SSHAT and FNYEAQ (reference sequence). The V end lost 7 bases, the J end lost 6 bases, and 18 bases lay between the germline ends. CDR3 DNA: TGTGCCAGCACCCCATCCGGGCAGGGAAAGACCCAGTACTTC. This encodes CASTPSGQGKTQYF.

CDR3 loop: CASSLGTVGHNEQYF. The CDR3 DNA sequence: TGCGCCAGCAGCTTGGGGACAGTTGGTCACAATGAGCAGTACTTC. This chain links TRBV5-1 with TRBJ2-5, with D tentatively TRBD1 (6 bases). Trimming took 0 bases from V and 11 from J, leaving 20 bases between them. The germline CDR1 and CDR2 sequences are SGHRS and YFSETQ. The length of the CDR3 is 15 residues.

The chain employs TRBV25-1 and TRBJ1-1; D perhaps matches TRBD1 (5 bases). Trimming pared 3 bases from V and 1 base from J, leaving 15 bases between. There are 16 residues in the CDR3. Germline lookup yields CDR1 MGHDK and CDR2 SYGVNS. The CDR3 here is CASSDRLGRENTEAFF. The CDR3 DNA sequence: TGTGCCAGCAGTGACCGCCTTGGCAGGGAGAACACTGAAGCTTTCTTT.

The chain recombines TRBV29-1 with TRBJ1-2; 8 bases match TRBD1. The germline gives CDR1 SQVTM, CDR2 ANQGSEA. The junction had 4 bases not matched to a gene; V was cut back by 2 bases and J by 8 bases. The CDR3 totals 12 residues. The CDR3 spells CSVERTGLGYTF. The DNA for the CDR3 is TGCAGCGTTGAAAGGACAGGGTTAGGCTACACCTTC.

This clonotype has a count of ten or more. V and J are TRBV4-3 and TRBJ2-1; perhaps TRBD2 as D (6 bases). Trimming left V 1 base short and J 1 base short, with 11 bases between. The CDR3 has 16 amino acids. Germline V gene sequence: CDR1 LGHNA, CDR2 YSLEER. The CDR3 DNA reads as TGCGCCAGCAGCCAAGTGGGCCTAGCGTCCTACAATGAGCAGTTCTTC. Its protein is CASSQVGLASYNEQFF.

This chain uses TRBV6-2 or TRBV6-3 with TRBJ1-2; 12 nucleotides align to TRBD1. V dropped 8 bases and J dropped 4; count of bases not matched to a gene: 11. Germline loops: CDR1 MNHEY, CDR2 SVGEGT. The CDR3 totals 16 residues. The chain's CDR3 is CASSLPAGQGAYGYTF. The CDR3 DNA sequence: TGTGCCAGCTCCTTGCCGGCGGGACAGGGGGCCTATGGCTACACCTTC.

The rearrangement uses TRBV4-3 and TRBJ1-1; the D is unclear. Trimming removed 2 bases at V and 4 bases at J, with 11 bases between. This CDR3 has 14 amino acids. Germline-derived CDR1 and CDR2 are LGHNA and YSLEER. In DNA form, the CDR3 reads TGCGCCAGCAGCCAACAGGTATCCCCCACTGAAGCTTTCTTT. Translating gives CASSQQVSPTEAFF.

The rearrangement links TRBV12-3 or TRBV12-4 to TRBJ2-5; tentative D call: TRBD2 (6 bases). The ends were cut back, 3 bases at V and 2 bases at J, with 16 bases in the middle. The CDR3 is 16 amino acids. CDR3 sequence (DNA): TGTGCCAGCAGTTTCAACCCGACTAGGGGACAAGAGACCCAGTACTTC. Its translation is CASSFNPTRGQETQYF.

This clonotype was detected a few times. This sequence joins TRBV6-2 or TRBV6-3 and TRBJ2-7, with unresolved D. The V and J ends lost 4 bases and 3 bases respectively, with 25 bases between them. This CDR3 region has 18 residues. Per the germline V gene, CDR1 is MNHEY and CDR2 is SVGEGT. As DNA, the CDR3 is TGTGCCAGCAGTTCCCCTCTAGAAAACCTACTACGTCGCTACGAGCAGTACTTC. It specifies CASSSPLENLLRRYEQYF.

DNA for the CDR3: TGCAGCGTTGACAGCATAAACACTGAAGCTTTCTTT. Translated: CSVDSINTEAFF. The chain couples TRBV29-1 to TRBJ1-1; D is undetermined. There are 12 residues in the CDR3. Trimming shortened V by 3 bases and J by 2 bases, and 7 bases separated the two germline ends. Germline loops: CDR1 SQVTM, CDR2 ANQGSEA.

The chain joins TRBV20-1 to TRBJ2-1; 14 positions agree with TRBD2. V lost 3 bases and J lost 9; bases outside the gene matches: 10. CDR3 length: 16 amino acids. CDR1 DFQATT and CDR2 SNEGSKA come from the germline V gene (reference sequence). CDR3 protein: CSASYVGTSGRGEQFF. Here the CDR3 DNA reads TGCAGTGCTAGTTACGTAGGGACTAGCGGGAGAGGTGAGCAGTTCTTC.

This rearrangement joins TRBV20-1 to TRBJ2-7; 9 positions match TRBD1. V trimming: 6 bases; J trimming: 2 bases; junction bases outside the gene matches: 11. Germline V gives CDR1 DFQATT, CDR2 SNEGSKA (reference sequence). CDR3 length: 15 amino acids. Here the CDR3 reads CSAPDPGQGPYEQYF. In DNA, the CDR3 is TGCAGTGCACCTGATCCGGGACAGGGACCCTACGAGCAGTACTTC.

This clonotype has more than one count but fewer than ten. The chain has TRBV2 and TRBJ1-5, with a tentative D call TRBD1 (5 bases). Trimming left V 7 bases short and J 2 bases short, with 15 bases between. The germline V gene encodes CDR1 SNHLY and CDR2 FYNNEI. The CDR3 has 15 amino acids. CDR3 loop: CASTTQGQGNQPQHF. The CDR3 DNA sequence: TGTGCCAGCACTACCCAGGGTCAGGGCAATCAGCCCCAGCATTTT.

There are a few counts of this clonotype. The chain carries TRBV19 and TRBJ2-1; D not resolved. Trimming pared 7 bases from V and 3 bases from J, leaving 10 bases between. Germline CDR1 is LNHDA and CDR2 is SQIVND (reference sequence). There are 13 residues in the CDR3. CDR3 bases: TGTGCCAGTACCCCAGGCTACTACAATGAGCAGTTCTTC. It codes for CASTPGYYNEQFF.

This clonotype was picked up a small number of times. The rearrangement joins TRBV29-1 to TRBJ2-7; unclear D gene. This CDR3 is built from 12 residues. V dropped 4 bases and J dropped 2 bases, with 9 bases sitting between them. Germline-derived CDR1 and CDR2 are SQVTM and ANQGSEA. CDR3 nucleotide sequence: TGCAGCGTTGGCAGTACCGCCTACGAGCAGTACTTC. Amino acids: CSVGSTAYEQYF.

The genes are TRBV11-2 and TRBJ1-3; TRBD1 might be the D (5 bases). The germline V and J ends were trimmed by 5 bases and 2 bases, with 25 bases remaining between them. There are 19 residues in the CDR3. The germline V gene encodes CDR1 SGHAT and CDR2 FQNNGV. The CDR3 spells CASSLPSVGGGIPGNTIYF. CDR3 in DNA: TGTGCCAGCAGCCTACCCTCTGTCGGGGGGGGAATTCCTGGAAACACCATATATTTT.

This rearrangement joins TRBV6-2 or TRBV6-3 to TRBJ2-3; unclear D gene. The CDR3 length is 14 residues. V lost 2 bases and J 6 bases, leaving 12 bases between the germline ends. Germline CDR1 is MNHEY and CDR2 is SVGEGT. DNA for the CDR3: TGTGCCAGCAGTTACCGGCCGCGGATGGATACGCAGTATTTT. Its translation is CASSYRPRMDTQYF.

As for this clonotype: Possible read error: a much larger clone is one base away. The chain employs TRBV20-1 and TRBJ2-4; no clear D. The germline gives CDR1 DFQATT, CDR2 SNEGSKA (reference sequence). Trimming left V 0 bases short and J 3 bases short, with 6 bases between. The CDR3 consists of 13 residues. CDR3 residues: CSARDRSKNIQYF. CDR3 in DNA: TGCAGTGCTAGAGACAGGAGCAAAAACATTCAGTACTTC.

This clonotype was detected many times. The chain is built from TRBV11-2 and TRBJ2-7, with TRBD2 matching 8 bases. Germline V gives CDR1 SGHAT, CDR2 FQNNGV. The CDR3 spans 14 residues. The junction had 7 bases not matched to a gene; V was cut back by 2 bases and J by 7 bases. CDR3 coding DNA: TGTGCCAGCAGCTTAATCGGGAGGGCCGGGGAGCAGTACTTC. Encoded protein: CASSLIGRAGEQYF.

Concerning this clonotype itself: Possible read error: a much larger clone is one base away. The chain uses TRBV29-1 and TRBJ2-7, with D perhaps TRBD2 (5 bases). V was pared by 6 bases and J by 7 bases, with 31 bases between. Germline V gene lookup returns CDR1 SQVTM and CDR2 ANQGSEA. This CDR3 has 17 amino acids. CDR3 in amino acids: CSVPNIPLGGSYNEQYF. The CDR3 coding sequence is TGCAGCGTCCCAAATATCCCCCTTGGAGGCTCCTACAATGAGCAGTACTTC.